The TCR beta chain described here comes from a study of T cells after yellow fever vaccination. V shed 5 bases and J shed 0 bases, with 10 bases lying between them. CDR1 LNHDA and CDR2 SQIVND come from the germline V gene (reference sequence). This CDR3 has 15 amino acids. TCRdb re-analysed the 5' RACE reads in MiXCR, keeping a single row per CDR3 protein. The sample consists of a few hundred thousand distinct CDR3 sequences, 7% to 9% of them appearing once. Specimen: PBMCs, collected roughly seven weeks after the first yellow fever vaccination. This TCR was recovered from a man younger than 35 who received the YFV17D yellow fever vaccine. The gene calls are TRBV19 and TRBJ2-2; D is perhaps TRBD2 (6 bases). As DNA, the CDR3 is TGTGCCAGTAGTGGGCGACTAGCGAACACCGGGGAGCTGTTTTTT. This gives the protein CASSGRLANTGELFF.